Listed below are T cell receptor beta chains from one sample, sequenced in a study of T cells in localized non-small cell lung cancer. Sequencing was performed with immunoSEQ multiplex PCR; in TCRdb, only in-frame clones are kept and a portion is missing. The sample lists tens of thousands of clones, 88% occurring once. The sample was peripheral blood, taken before any cancer treatment. These TCRs come from a woman aged 35 to 70 with stage I squamous cell lung carcinoma. Each CDR3 is given with its conserved first and last residue. A D gene is named only where the DNA matches it firmly. Expanded clones get a size class; other rows say once, few or many, or leave the size out.

J gene: TRBJ2-1
V gene: TRBV2
clone size: .
D gene: .
CDR3 protein: CASKEVRAYNEQFF
CDR3 DNA: TGTGCCAGCAAGGAGGTTCGAGCCTACAATGAGCAGTTCTTC

J gene: TRBJ1-1
V gene: TRBV18
clone size: .
D gene: TRBD1
CDR3 protein: CASSPPTGEGTEAFF
CDR3 DNA: TGTGCCAGCTCACCACCGACAGGGGAGGGCACTGAAGCTTTCTTT

J gene: TRBJ1-5
V gene: TRBV10-3
clone size: .
D gene: .
CDR3 protein: CAISPYSNQPQHF
CDR3 DNA: TGTGCCATCAGCCCTTATAGCAATCAGCCCCAGCATTTT

J gene: TRBJ1-1
V gene: TRBV11-2
clone size: .
D gene: .
CDR3 protein: CASNLAPGIGEAFF
CDR3 DNA: TGTGCCAGCAACCTCGCCCCAGGGATTGGTGAGGCTTTCTTT

J gene: TRBJ1-3
V gene: TRBV7-9
clone size: few
D gene: .
CDR3 protein: CASSPFTGNTIYF
CDR3 DNA: TGTGCCAGCAGCCCTTTTACTGGAAACACCATATATTTT

J gene: TRBJ1-2
V gene: TRBV6-5
clone size: .
D gene: .
CDR3 protein: CASSYSPSGWNYGYTF
CDR3 DNA: TGTGCCAGCAGTTACTCGCCCAGCGGTTGGAACTATGGCTACACCTTC

J gene: TRBJ2-2
V gene: TRBV5-1
clone size: few
D gene: TRBD1
CDR3 protein: CASSLRQGALGTGELFF
CDR3 DNA: TGCGCCAGCAGCTTAAGACAGGGGGCACTTGGGACCGGGGAGCTGTTTTTT

J gene: TRBJ2-1
V gene: TRBV7-9
clone size: .
D gene: .
CDR3 protein: CASSLVMGTSSYNEQFF
CDR3 DNA: TGTGCCAGCAGCTTAGTAATGGGCACCAGCTCCTACAATGAGCAGTTCTTC

J gene: TRBJ2-6
V gene: TRBV4-1
clone size: .
D gene: TRBD1
CDR3 protein: CASSQDSWDRGTLFSSVLTF
CDR3 DNA: TGCGCCAGCAGCCAAGATTCCTGGGACAGGGGGACTCTGTTTTCCTCCGTCCTGACTTTC

J gene: TRBJ2-3
V gene: TRBV2
clone size: .
D gene: TRBD2
CDR3 protein: CASRTSGVTPSTDTQYF
CDR3 DNA: TGTGCCAGCAGAACTAGCGGGGTAACTCCTAGCACAGATACGCAGTATTTT

J gene: TRBJ1-2
V gene: TRBV7-9
clone size: .
D gene: TRBD1
CDR3 protein: CASSQQGGHYGYTF
CDR3 DNA: TGTGCCAGCAGCCAACAGGGGGGCCACTATGGCTACACCTTC

J gene: TRBJ2-1
V gene: TRBV6-5
clone size: .
D gene: TRBD2
CDR3 protein: CASSQTSAPYNEQFF
CDR3 DNA: TGTGCCAGCAGTCAAACTAGCGCCCCCTACAATGAGCAGTTCTTC

J gene: TRBJ2-6
V gene: TRBV7-3
clone size: .
D gene: .
CDR3 protein: CASRQGAGANVLTF
CDR3 DNA: TGTGCCAGCAGGCAGGGTGCTGGGGCCAACGTCCTGACTTTC

J gene: TRBJ2-2
V gene: TRBV10-2
clone size: .
D gene: TRBD1
CDR3 protein: CASSPQGANVGELFF
CDR3 DNA: TGCGCCAGCAGTCCACAGGGGGCGAACGTCGGGGAGCTGTTTTTT

J gene: TRBJ2-5
V gene: TRBV29-1
clone size: .
D gene: TRBD2
CDR3 protein: CSVVPASGGETQYF
CDR3 DNA: TGCAGCGTTGTCCCTGCTAGCGGGGGTGAGACCCAGTACTTC

J gene: TRBJ1-2
V gene: TRBV6-1
clone size: .
D gene: .
CDR3 protein: CASSEEVQGPYGYTF
CDR3 DNA: TGTGCCAGCAGTGAAGAAGTTCAGGGTCCTTATGGCTACACCTTC

J gene: TRBJ2-3
V gene: TRBV5-1
clone size: .
D gene: .
CDR3 protein: CASSWRESTDTQYF
CDR3 DNA: TGCGCCAGCAGCTGGAGGGAGAGCACAGATACGCAGTATTTT

J gene: TRBJ1-3
V gene: TRBV6-5
clone size: .
D gene: .
CDR3 protein: CASSYSRQKGNTIYF
CDR3 DNA: TGTGCCAGCAGTTACTCACGTCAGAAAGGAAACACCATATATTTT

J gene: TRBJ1-1
V gene: TRBV18
clone size: once
D gene: .
CDR3 protein: CASYAGSSNTEAFF
CDR3 DNA: TGTGCCAGCTATGCAGGATCCTCAAACACTGAAGCTTTCTTT

J gene: TRBJ2-7
V gene: TRBV21-1
clone size: .
D gene: .
CDR3 protein: CASSKATGGSDEQYF
CDR3 DNA: TGTGCCAGCAGCAAAGCGACAGGGGGTTCTGACGAGCAGTACTTC

J gene: TRBJ1-1
V gene: TRBV10-2
clone size: .
D gene: .
CDR3 protein: CASSEQGNTEAFF
CDR3 DNA: TGCGCCAGCAGCGAACAGGGGAACACTGAAGCTTTCTTT

J gene: TRBJ1-2
V gene: TRBV6-6
clone size: .
D gene: TRBD1
CDR3 protein: CASDKTGAAYGYTF
CDR3 DNA: TGTGCCAGCGATAAGACAGGGGCTGCCTATGGCTACACCTTC

J gene: TRBJ2-3
V gene: TRBV5-1
clone size: .
D gene: .
CDR3 protein: CASSAGSSSGTDTQYF
CDR3 DNA: TGCGCCAGCAGCGCAGGGTCATCGAGTGGCACAGATACGCAGTATTTT

J gene: TRBJ1-4
V gene: TRBV19
clone size: .
D gene: .
CDR3 protein: CASADTTNEKLFF
CDR3 DNA: TGTGCCAGTGCCGATACAACTAATGAAAAACTGTTTTTT

J gene: TRBJ2-2
V gene: TRBV7-9
clone size: .
D gene: TRBD1
CDR3 protein: CASSPTGAAGELFF
CDR3 DNA: TGTGCCAGCAGCCCGACAGGGGCCGCCGGGGAGCTGTTTTTT

J gene: TRBJ2-3
V gene: TRBV7-9
clone size: .
D gene: TRBD2
CDR3 protein: CASSSLAGGMTDTQYF
CDR3 DNA: TGTGCCAGCAGTTCGCTAGCGGGGGGGATGACAGATACGCAGTATTTT